These 23 T cell receptor beta chains were all obtained from the same sample, sequenced in a study of CD8+CD57+ T cells in acquired aplastic anemia. The template used for profiling TCR beta VDJ and CDR3 was genomic DNA. A single record per CDR3 protein comes from TCRdb applying MiXCR to the reads. In the table there are around 180,000 distinct CDR3 sequences, roughly 63% of which are singletons. The specimen sequenced was sorted CD4+, CD8+, or CD8+CD57+ T cells (not recorded which) from PBMCs. All receptors derive from a human donor in good health.

The chain carries TRBV15 and TRBJ2-7, with D possibly TRBD1 on 6 matching bases. The CDR3 is 12 residues long. V dropped 1 base and J dropped 6 bases, with 7 bases sitting between them. Germline values: CDR1 LNHNV, CDR2 YYDKDF (reference sequence). The CDR3 nucleotides are TGTGCCACCAGCAGAGGGACAGTCGAGCAGTACTTC. Translating gives CATSRGTVEQYF.

This clonotype was detected a few times. This chain joins TRBV2 and TRBJ1-2; a weak D match, TRBD1 (5 bases). Germline V gives CDR1 SNHLY, CDR2 FYNNEI. V was cut by 7 bases and J by 9 bases, with 15 bases left in between. This CDR3 has 12 amino acids. CDR3: CASTPGTTRYTF. For the CDR3, the DNA is TGTGCCAGCACCCCGGGGACGACGCGCTACACCTTC.

V gene TRBV18 combines with J gene TRBJ1-1; 9 positions agree with TRBD1. Germline V lookup: CDR1 KGHSH, CDR2 LQKENI. The junction had 15 bases not matched to a gene; V was cut back by 6 bases and J by 10 bases. The CDR3 runs to 15 residues. CDR3 protein: CASSHSSLQGALAFF. DNA for the CDR3: TGTGCCAGCTCTCACTCCTCCCTACAGGGGGCATTAGCTTTCTTT.

The J gene is TRBJ1-5, the V gene TRBV24-1; D call uncertain. V lost 6 bases and J 2 bases, leaving 10 bases between the germline ends. CDR1 KGHDR and CDR2 SFDVKD come from the germline V gene. The CDR3 contains 14 residues. CDR3 in DNA: TGTGCCACCAGTTCAGTGGGAGGCAATCAGCCCCAGCATTTT. The encoded protein is CATSSVGGNQPQHF.

In the case of this clonotype: Germline and junction disagree at one end, which may indicate a read error. The J gene is TRBJ2-7, the V gene TRBV6-1; a possible D gene is TRBD2 (5 bases). Germline loops: CDR1 MNHNS, CDR2 SASEGT. CDR3 length equals 13 residues. The CDR3 loop reads CASSYGLAAEQCF. In nucleotides, the CDR3 is TGTGCCAGCAGTTACGGGCTAGCAGCCGAGCAGTGCTTC.

The chain uses TRBV15 and TRBJ2-3, with D tentatively TRBD1 (5 bases). CDR1 is LNHNV and CDR2 is YYDKDF in the germline V gene (reference sequence). CDR3 length: 16 amino acids. Trimming shortened V by 0 bases and J by 2 bases, and 12 bases separated the two germline ends. CDR3 sequence reads: CATSRDLRVPTDTQYF. The CDR3 DNA is TGTGCCACCAGCAGAGATCTCAGGGTTCCCACAGATACGCAGTATTTT. The variable domain in full, completed from reference TRBV15 and TRBJ2-3, reads DAMVIQNPRYQVTQFGKPVTLSCSQTLNHNVMYWYQQKSSQAPKLLFHYYDKDFNNEADTPDNFQSRRPNTSFCFLDIRSPGLGDTAMYLCATSRDLRVPTDTQYFGPGTRLTVL.

The rearrangement joins TRBV7-9 to TRBJ2-1, with D unresolved. Germline CDR1 reads SEHNR; CDR2 reads FQNEAQ (reference sequence). This CDR3 has 14 residues. V lost 2 bases and J lost 0, with 5 bases in between. CDR3 loop: CASSLSYSYNEQFF. Written as DNA, the CDR3 is TGTGCCAGCAGCTTATCTTACTCCTACAATGAGCAGTTCTTC.

CDR3 loop: CSVELGDRGLGDTQYF. Written as DNA, the CDR3 is TGCAGCGTTGAACTCGGGGACAGGGGGCTGGGAGATACGCAGTATTTT. This chain joins TRBV29-1 and TRBJ2-3; 12 nucleotides agree with TRBD1. Trimming cost V 2 bases and J 5 bases; bases outside gene matches: 8. This CDR3 has 16 amino acids. CDR1 SQVTM and CDR2 ANQGSEA come from the germline V gene.

A note on this clonotype: The junction and the germline gene differ at one end; a read error may be behind it. V usage is TRBV20-1 and J usage is TRBJ1-1, with no clear D. The CDR3 length is 15 residues. Germline CDR1 and CDR2: DFQATT and SNEGSKA (reference sequence). This chain's CDR3 is CSARDRRRMNTEAFF. CDR3 DNA: TGCAGTGCTAGAGATCGTAGGAGGATGAACACTGAGGCTTTCTTT.

V gene TRBV29-1 combines with J gene TRBJ2-7; TRBD1 matches 9 bases. Losses at the gene ends were 4 bases for V and 6 bases for J; bases not matched to a gene: 16. This CDR3 is built from 16 residues. The germline V gene has CDR1 SQVTM and CDR2 ANQGSEA. In DNA form, the CDR3 reads TGCAGCGTTGTCATCCTGGGACAGGGCCTCCTAGGCGAGCAGTACTTC. This translates into CSVVILGQGLLGEQYF.

The rearrangement links TRBV20-1 to TRBJ2-1; D possibly corresponds to TRBD1 (6 bases). The germline gives CDR1 DFQATT, CDR2 SNEGSKA (reference sequence). The CDR3 contains 15 residues. The CDR3 reads CRVRSEGDTYNEQFF. The CDR3 nucleotides are TGCAGAGTTCGGTCTGAGGGGGACACGTACAATGAGCAGTTCTTC.

There are a few counts of this clonotype. The rearrangement joins TRBV7-9 to TRBJ2-7; 9 nucleotides match TRBD1. Trimming at V came to 6 bases and at J to 4 bases, leaving 7 bases not matched to a gene. The CDR3 totals 14 residues. Germline V lookup: CDR1 SEHNR, CDR2 FQNEAQ (reference sequence). CDR3 coding DNA: TGTGCCAGCAGGGGGACAGGGAAAGGGTACGAGCAGTACTTC. Translation gives CASRGTGKGYEQYF.

With respect to this clonotype: A read error may account for a junction end that differs from germline. V gene TRBV5-1 combines with J gene TRBJ1-2, with TRBD1 identical over 7 bases. The CDR3 spans 11 residues. Germline V lookup: CDR1 SGHRS, CDR2 YFSETQ. This chain's CDR3 is CASSVGTALTF. The CDR3 region has the DNA TGTGCCAGCAGCGTGGGGACAGCGCTTACCTTC.

The J gene is TRBJ2-7, the V gene TRBV7-2, with 8 bases aligning to TRBD1. After removal of 0 bases from V and 3 bases from J, the junction contained 4 bases not matched to a gene. Germline V lookup: CDR1 SGHTA, CDR2 FQGNSA. The CDR3 runs 15 residues. The CDR3 nucleotides read TGTGCCAGCAGCTTAGCAGGGACAGGCAACTACGAGCAGTACTTC. Amino acids: CASSLAGTGNYEQYF.

J is TRBJ1-1 and V is TRBV11-1; D unresolved. Germline V lookup: CDR1 SGHAT, CDR2 FQDESV (reference sequence). The V end lost 5 bases, the J end lost 4 bases, and 11 bases lay between the germline ends. The CDR3 covers 13 residues. This chain's CDR3 is CASSENTGTEAFF. CDR3 in DNA: TGTGCCAGCAGCGAGAATACGGGCACTGAAGCTTTCTTT.

The chain uses TRBV20-1 and TRBJ2-4; 8 nucleotides line up with TRBD2. There are 14 residues in the CDR3. V lost 6 bases and J lost 6; bases outside the gene matches: 10. CDR1 and CDR2 (germline): DFQATT, SNEGSKA (reference sequence). CDR3 sequence (DNA): TGCAGTGCCGCGGGACTAGATGGGCCAAACATTCAGTACTTC. Residues: CSAAGLDGPNIQYF.

Only a few counts were recorded for this clonotype. The chain has TRBV10-3 and TRBJ1-6, with unresolved D. The CDR3 covers 12 residues. Germline V gives CDR1 ENHRY, CDR2 SYGVKD. V was clipped by 3 bases and J by 8 bases, with 5 bases between them. CDR3 sequence (DNA): TGTGCCATCAGTGAAGCGCATTCACCCCTCCACTTT. This gives the protein CAISEAHSPLHF.

This chain joins TRBV7-9 and TRBJ2-6, with D possibly TRBD2 on 5 matching bases. The CDR3 extends over 16 amino acids. Germline V gives CDR1 SEHNR, CDR2 FQNEAQ (reference sequence). The V end lost 5 bases, the J end lost 4 bases, and 15 bases lay between the germline ends. CDR3 protein: CASSLFRASGANVLTF. DNA for the CDR3: TGTGCCAGCAGCCTCTTTCGGGCTAGCGGGGCCAACGTCCTGACTTTC.

Many counts were recorded for this clonotype. CDR3 region: CASSFSGRGDNEQFF. For the CDR3, the DNA is TGCGCCAGCAGTTTTAGCGGGAGGGGTGACAATGAGCAGTTCTTC. The chain is built from TRBV5-1 and TRBJ2-1; 11 nucleotides match TRBD2. The length of the CDR3 is 15 residues. Per germline, CDR1 SGHRS and CDR2 YFSETQ. V was clipped by 5 bases and J by 5 bases; unmatched bases: 6.

The J gene is TRBJ1-2, the V gene TRBV7-2; TRBD1 aligns across 7 bases. Trimming removed 1 base from V and 4 bases from J; junction bases left unmatched: 6. CDR1 and CDR2 from the germline V gene are SGHTA and FQGNSA. This CDR3 has 15 amino acids. The CDR3 is CASSLGAGQSYGYTF. DNA of the CDR3: TGTGCCAGCAGCTTAGGGGCGGGACAGAGCTATGGCTACACCTTC.

The chain carries TRBV2 and TRBJ1-5, with D unresolved. The germline V gene has CDR1 SNHLY and CDR2 FYNNEI. This CDR3 is 11 amino acids long. V dropped 1 base and J dropped 9 bases, with 4 bases sitting between them. Written as DNA, the CDR3 is TGTGCCAGCAGTGAAGAAGGGCCCCAGCATTTT. It translates to CASSEEGPQHF.

The chain employs TRBV19 and TRBJ1-1, with D possibly TRBD1 on 6 matching bases. V dropped 5 bases and J dropped 2 bases, with 12 bases sitting between them. CDR1 LNHDA and CDR2 SQIVND come from the germline V gene (reference sequence). The CDR3 is 14 amino acids. The CDR3 coding sequence is TGTGCCAGTAGTTACAGGGCTGGAAACACTGAAGCTTTCTTT. Amino acid sequence: CASSYRAGNTEAFF.

This clonotype was counted many times. The chain is built from TRBV5-6 and TRBJ2-3, with 13 bases lining up with TRBD2. The junction had 8 bases not matched to a gene; V was cut back by 0 bases and J by 4 bases. The CDR3 sequence is 18 residues long. The germline CDR1 and CDR2 sequences are SGHDT and YYEEEE. CDR3 in DNA: TGTGCCAGCAGCTTGGCCTGGACTAGCGGGAGTGAGGCAGATACGCAGTATTTT. It yields the protein CASSLAWTSGSEADTQYF.